Given below is one TCR beta chain in context. Its antigen is currently unknown. The sample originates from a study of shared clonotypes between healthy human individuals. Study-level information: Plates per donor: three CD4 naive, three CD4 memory, two CD8 naive, one CD8 memory.

Study conclusions and caveats: The four-donor shared clonotypes exceeded non-shared clonotypes in generation probability, with non-shared ones scoring lower.

Deep-level running was used for the assay. Here immunoSEQ multiplex PCR was the method, and the copy in TCRdb shows in-frame clones only, minus some. Altogether hundreds of thousands of clones are present, around 72% being singletons, with the ten largest covering 1.8%. What was sequenced was memory CD4+ T cells sorted from blood. Subset: CD45RA-negative fraction. This receptor was identified in a woman aged 25 to 39 in good health.

CDR3 bases: TGCGCCAGCAGCCCCGGGACGGCGAGCTCTGGAAACACCATATATTTT. Residues: CASSPGTASSGNTIYF. The chain uses TRBV5-1 and TRBJ1-3, with D perhaps matching TRBD1 (5 bases). V lost 4 bases to trimming and J lost 0 bases, with 14 bases between them. CDR1 and CDR2 from the germline V gene are SGHRS and YFSETQ. The CDR3 runs to 16 residues.